The rows below give T cell receptor beta chains drawn from one sample of a study of identical twins. TCRdb recomputed calls from the 5' RACE reads with MiXCR, one row per CDR3 protein. The sample yields 350,000 or so distinct CDR3 sequences, 9% to 15% seen once. This sample also appeared in a second study, on yellow fever vaccine responses in identical twins.

The sequenced sample consisted of CD8+ T cells sorted from blood. The receptors originated from a woman aged 18-29 years in good health. Each CDR3 is given with its conserved first and last residue. A D gene is named only where the DNA matches it firmly. Rows may omit the clone size; those that give it use once, few, many or a size class.

J gene: TRBJ2-7
D gene: .
V gene: TRBV15
clone size: .
CDR3 length: 13
CDR3 DNA: TGTGCCACCAGCCAAGGGGGATCCTACGAGCAGTACTTC
CDR3 protein: CATSQGGSYEQYF

J gene: TRBJ1-6
D gene: .
V gene: TRBV25-1
clone size: many
CDR3 length: 15
CDR3 DNA: TGTGCCAGCAGTGAAGGAGGCGCTAGGACTTCACCCCTCCACTTT
CDR3 protein: CASSEGGARTSPLHF

J gene: TRBJ1-1
D gene: .
V gene: TRBV20-1
clone size: many
CDR3 length: 11
CDR3 DNA: TGCAGTGCGTCGGACTACACTGAAGCTTTCTTT
CDR3 protein: CSASDYTEAFF

J gene: TRBJ2-5
D gene: .
V gene: TRBV5-5
clone size: many
CDR3 length: 14
CDR3 DNA: TGTGCCAGCAGCTTGGTTTCGGACGGAGAGACCCAGTACTTC
CDR3 protein: CASSLVSDGETQYF

J gene: TRBJ2-1
D gene: TRBD2
V gene: TRBV3-1
clone size: few
CDR3 length: 16
CDR3 DNA: TGTGCCAGCAGCCAAGAAGGGATTAGCGGGGACAATGAGCAGTTCTTC
CDR3 protein: CASSQEGISGDNEQFF

J gene: TRBJ2-1
D gene: TRBD2
V gene: TRBV6-2/TRBV6-3
clone size: few
CDR3 length: 15
CDR3 DNA: TGTGCCAGCAGGATGGGGTGGGACTACTACAATGAGCAGTTCTTC
CDR3 protein: CASRMGWDYYNEQFF

J gene: TRBJ2-5
D gene: TRBD2
V gene: TRBV20-1
clone size: .
CDR3 length: 13
CDR3 DNA: TGCAGTGCTTCAAGCGGGGAGGAAGAGACCCAGTACTTC
CDR3 protein: CSASSGEEETQYF

J gene: TRBJ2-3
D gene: TRBD2
V gene: TRBV12-3/TRBV12-4
clone size: few
CDR3 length: 17
CDR3 DNA: TGTGCCAGCAGTTTAAGGGTAGCGGGAGGGTTATCGAATACGCAGTATTTT
CDR3 protein: CASSLRVAGGLSNTQYF

J gene: TRBJ1-1
D gene: .
V gene: TRBV11-3
clone size: few
CDR3 length: 14
CDR3 DNA: TGTGCCAGCAGCGTCTACAGCAGGAACACTGAAGCTTTCTTT
CDR3 protein: CASSVYSRNTEAFF

J gene: TRBJ2-3
D gene: TRBD2
V gene: TRBV27
clone size: .
CDR3 length: 20
CDR3 DNA: TGTGCCAGCAGTCCGCTCGGGCGGGGGGCCGCCGCCACTAGCACAGATACGCAGTATTTT
CDR3 protein: CASSPLGRGAAATSTDTQYF